The 25 T cell receptor beta chains listed next were all sequenced from one sample in a study of T cell changes during pregnancy in multiple sclerosis. Here immunoSEQ multiplex PCR was the method, and the copy in TCRdb shows in-frame clones only, minus some. The table includes tens of thousands of clones, 90% detected once. The sample here was CD8+ T cells from peripheral blood mononuclear cells, taken in the first trimester of pregnancy. The receptors come from a female donor with multiple sclerosis, enrolled in a pregnancy study.

The rearrangement uses TRBV7-8 and TRBJ2-7; D is possibly TRBD2 (6 bases). This CDR3 is built from 16 residues. V lost 4 bases and J lost 0, with 16 bases in between. Germline loops: CDR1 SGHVS, CDR2 FQNEAQ. For the CDR3, the DNA is TGTGCCAGCAGCTCATCCCCGGGACTCAGCTCCTACGAGCAGTACTTC. Translated, it gives CASSSSPGLSSYEQYF.

This clone was recorded once. The rearrangement uses TRBV7-8 and TRBJ2-5; D perhaps matches TRBD2 (6 bases). V was shortened by 7 bases and J by 5 bases, with 14 bases between the two germline ends. CDR1 SGHVS and CDR2 FQNEAQ come from the germline V gene. The CDR3 extends over 13 amino acids. This CDR3 is CASIDPGEETQYF. The CDR3 DNA follows: TGTGCCAGCATCGATCCGGGGGAGGAGACCCAGTACTTC. Filled out from reference TRBV7-8 and TRBJ2-5, the complete variable domain reads GAGVSQSPRYKVAKRGQDVALRCDPISGHVSLFWYQQALGQGPEFLTYFQNEAQLDKSGLPSDRFFAERPEGSVSTLKIQRTQQEDSAVYLCASIDPGEETQYFGPGTRLLVL.

The chain uses TRBV2 and TRBJ2-3; D remains unclear. CDR1 is SNHLY and CDR2 is FYNNEI in the germline V gene. Trimming took 2 bases from V and 3 from J, leaving 15 bases between them. CDR3 size: 16 residues. CDR3 in amino acids: CASSEYVGRPTDTQYF. The CDR3 DNA reads as TGTGCCAGCAGTGAATATGTAGGCAGGCCAACAGATACGCAGTATTTT. The full variable domain, rest sourced from reference TRBV2 and TRBJ2-3, is EPEVTQTPSHQVTQMGQEVILRCVPISNHLYFYWYRQILGQKVEFLVSFYNNEISEKSEIFDDQFSVERPDGSNFTLKIRSTKLEDSAMYFCASSEYVGRPTDTQYFGPGTRLTVL.

This chain links TRBV27 with TRBJ2-5; no reliable D call. CDR1 MNHEY and CDR2 SMNVEV come from the germline V gene (reference sequence). Trimming removed 3 bases at V and 3 bases at J, with 14 bases between. The CDR3 extends over 15 amino acids. CDR3 sequence: CASSFGPRLKETQYF. The CDR3, as DNA: TGTGCCAGCAGTTTTGGCCCCAGACTTAAAGAGACCCAGTACTTC.

The chain couples TRBV18 to TRBJ2-7, with D tentatively TRBD2 (6 bases). The germline V gene encodes CDR1 KGHSH and CDR2 LQKENI. V was clipped by 2 bases and J by 6 bases, with 11 bases between them. The CDR3 totals 13 residues. CDR3 sequence: CASSPGTQAEQYF. For the CDR3, the DNA is TGTGCCAGCTCACCAGGGACTCAAGCCGAGCAGTACTTC.

This clone was recorded once. The chain employs TRBV27 and TRBJ2-1; 8 bases are a match to TRBD1. Germline V lookup: CDR1 MNHEY, CDR2 SMNVEV (reference sequence). The V gene end was trimmed by 6 bases and the J gene end by 8 bases; junction bases not matched to a gene: 6. The CDR3 has 13 amino acids. The CDR3 region has the DNA TGTGCCAGCAGCTTAGACAGGGGCTATGAGCAGTTCTTC. It translates to CASSLDRGYEQFF.

The rearrangement joins TRBV7-2 to TRBJ2-7; 12 positions agree with TRBD1. This CDR3 is built from 13 residues. From germline, CDR1 is SGHTA and CDR2 FQGNSA. With 4 bases clipped from V and 7 bases from J, the junction kept 2 bases outside the gene matches. The CDR3 region is CASSWDRGLEQYF. As DNA, the CDR3 is TGTGCCAGCAGCTGGGACAGGGGGCTTGAGCAGTACTTC.

This sequence joins TRBV27 and TRBJ2-7; D is possibly TRBD1 (6 bases). This CDR3 spans 15 amino acids. Trimming left V 5 bases short and J 2 bases short, with 16 bases between. Looked up from germline, CDR1 is MNHEY and CDR2 is SMNVEV (reference sequence). The CDR3 bases are TGTGCCAGCAGTCAGGACAGTCTATTTGCCTACGAGCAGTACTTC. It codes for CASSQDSLFAYEQYF.

This sequence joins TRBV6-5 and TRBJ2-6; tentatively, D is TRBD2 (6 bases). The germline CDR1 and CDR2 sequences are MNHEY and SVGAGI. V lost 0 bases, J lost 10 bases, and 10 bases lay in between. The CDR3 totals 14 residues. CDR3 sequence reads: CASSYSRGTNVLTF. The CDR3 nucleotides are TGTGCCAGCAGTTACTCGAGAGGGACTAACGTCCTGACTTTC.

J is TRBJ1-3 and V is TRBV7-9; D unresolved. CDR3 length equals 13 residues. V was shortened by 8 bases and J by 2 bases, with 10 bases between the two germline ends. CDR1 and CDR2 from the germline V gene are SEHNR and FQNEAQ (reference sequence). The CDR3 nucleotides read TGTGCCAGCGTTGAGGGTACTGGAAACACCATATATTTT. Amino acids: CASVEGTGNTIYF.

This clone has more than one count but fewer than ten. The chain employs TRBV5-6 and TRBJ1-1; no reliable D call. CDR1 and CDR2 from the germline V gene are SGHDT and YYEEEE. The CDR3 spans 13 residues. V lost 0 bases and J 6 bases, leaving 9 bases between the germline ends. CDR3: CASSLERSPEAFF. The CDR3 DNA is TGTGCCAGCAGCTTGGAAAGGAGTCCTGAAGCTTTCTTT.

The chain uses TRBV19 and TRBJ2-7; 8 nucleotides align to TRBD2. This CDR3 has 16 amino acids. The germline V gene encodes CDR1 LNHDA and CDR2 SQIVND (reference sequence). Trimming cost V 5 bases and J 2 bases; bases outside gene matches: 11. The CDR3 protein is CASSPPMISGAYEQYF. Written as DNA, the CDR3 is TGTGCCAGTAGTCCCCCTATGATTAGCGGGGCCTACGAGCAGTACTTC.

The CDR3, as DNA: TGTGCCAGCCGTAGAACAGGTCGCAATCAGCCCCAGCATTTT. It specifies CASRRTGRNQPQHF. This chain connects TRBV6-5 to TRBJ1-5; D perhaps matches TRBD1 (5 bases). With 8 bases removed from V and 2 bases from J, the gap between germline ends came to 13 bases. CDR3 length equals 14 residues. Germline V gives CDR1 MNHEY, CDR2 SVGAGI.

The gene calls are TRBV6-5 and TRBJ2-1; a possible D gene is TRBD2 (5 bases). Germline V gene lookup returns CDR1 MNHEY and CDR2 SVGAGI. Trimming cost V 5 bases and J 0 bases, with 11 bases left between them. The CDR3 length is 15 residues. The CDR3 coding sequence is TGTGCCAGCAGTGCGACCGGGAACTCCTACAATGAGCAGTTCTTC. Translation: CASSATGNSYNEQFF.

This clone was found once. This chain connects TRBV7-9 to TRBJ2-7; no clear D gene. V was clipped by 1 base and J by 4 bases, with 17 bases between them. CDR1 is SEHNR and CDR2 is FQNEAQ in the germline V gene (reference sequence). The CDR3 spans 16 residues. The CDR3 loop reads CASSLVGGTFGYEQYF. CDR3 sequence (DNA): TGTGCCAGCAGCTTAGTGGGTGGTACTTTCGGGTACGAGCAGTACTTC.

The chain couples TRBV7-9 to TRBJ2-2, with D tentatively TRBD2 (6 bases). The CDR3 length is 15 residues. Trimming removed 2 bases at V and 2 bases at J, with 9 bases between. From germline, CDR1 is SEHNR and CDR2 FQNEAQ (reference sequence). The CDR3 loop reads CASSLKDYNTGELFF. CDR3 sequence (DNA): TGTGCCAGCAGCTTAAAGGACTATAACACCGGGGAGCTGTTTTTT. The full variable domain, completed using reference TRBV7-9 and TRBJ2-2, is DTGVSQNPRHKITKRGQNVTFRCDPISEHNRLYWYRQTLGQGPEFLTYFQNEAQLEKSRLLSDRFSAERPKGSFSTLEIQRTEQGDSAMYLCASSLKDYNTGELFFGEGSRLTVL.

This clone was seen once. CDR3 nucleotide sequence: TGTGCCAGCAGCGTTGCGGCGGGGATGGAGACCCAGTACTTC. Amino acid sequence: CASSVAAGMETQYF. The chain carries TRBV9 and TRBJ2-5, with D possibly TRBD2 on 6 matching bases. V was cut by 2 bases and J by 5 bases, with 13 bases left in between. This CDR3 has 14 residues. Germline CDR1 SGDLS, CDR2 YYNGEE.

This clone has only a few counts. The chain carries TRBV27 and TRBJ1-5, with 8 nucleotides matching TRBD1. Trimming removed 4 bases from V and 6 bases from J; junction bases left unmatched: 2. The CDR3 has 13 amino acids. Per germline, CDR1 MNHEY and CDR2 SMNVEV (reference sequence). The CDR3 DNA follows: TGTGCCAGCAGTTCAGGGGGCGGTCAGCCCCAGCATTTT. Translated: CASSSGGGQPQHF.

The chain employs TRBV27 and TRBJ2-3; 8 nucleotides line up with TRBD1. Germline V lookup: CDR1 MNHEY, CDR2 SMNVEV (reference sequence). The CDR3 loop spans 14 amino acids. Trimming at V came to 3 bases and at J to 3 bases, leaving 2 bases not matched to a gene. The CDR3 DNA reads TGTGCCAGCAGTTTGTACAGGGGGACAGATACGCAGTATTTT. The encoded protein is CASSLYRGTDTQYF.

The chain has TRBV11-2 and TRBJ1-2, with TRBD1 identical over 9 bases. The CDR3 spans 17 residues. Germline values: CDR1 SGHAT, CDR2 FQNNGV. Trimming cost V 1 base and J 0 bases; bases outside gene matches: 6. The CDR3: CASSLGTGDGTNYGYTF. The CDR3 nucleotides read TGTGCCAGCAGCTTAGGGACAGGGGATGGAACTAACTATGGCTACACCTTC.

The V gene is TRBV2, the J gene TRBJ2-7; D call uncertain. CDR3 size: 13 residues. Germline V gene sequence: CDR1 SNHLY, CDR2 FYNNEI. The V and J ends lost 11 bases and 2 bases respectively, with 16 bases between them. The CDR3 loop is CAGVGLRPYEQYF. DNA of the CDR3: TGTGCCGGCGTGGGCCTCAGGCCCTACGAGCAGTACTTC.

The V gene is TRBV28, the J gene TRBJ2-1; D is possibly TRBD2 (6 bases). Germline-derived CDR1 and CDR2 are MDHEN and SYDVKM. The CDR3 has 17 residues. V lost 3 bases and J lost 1, with 16 bases in between. CDR3 region: CASSFYFEGGSYNEQFF. DNA of the CDR3: TGTGCCAGCAGTTTTTATTTCGAGGGAGGATCCTACAATGAGCAGTTCTTC.

CDR3 loop: CASSLAGGFQETQYF. The CDR3 DNA is TGTGCCAGCAGCTTAGCGGGAGGGTTCCAAGAGACCCAGTACTTC. J is TRBJ2-5 and V is TRBV7-8; TRBD2 matches at 7 bases. The CDR3 is made up of 15 amino acids. Per the germline V gene, CDR1 is SGHVS and CDR2 is FQNEAQ. V gave up 0 bases and J gave up 1 base; unmatched junction bases: 2. Full variable domain (remainder filled in from reference TRBV7-8 and TRBJ2-5): GAGVSQSPRYKVAKRGQDVALRCDPISGHVSLFWYQQALGQGPEFLTYFQNEAQLDKSGLPSDRFFAERPEGSVSTLKIQRTQQEDSAVYLCASSLAGGFQETQYFGPGTRLLVL.

The chain recombines TRBV27 with TRBJ1-1; no clear D gene. Germline V lookup: CDR1 MNHEY, CDR2 SMNVEV (reference sequence). Deletions cut 5 bases from V and 3 bases from J, with 13 bases between. The CDR3 sequence is 14 residues long. CDR3 nucleotide sequence: TGTGCCAGCAGTACTGTGAGGGAGGACACTGAAGCTTTCTTT. Translated: CASSTVREDTEAFF.

The CDR3 region is CSATPSHEQYF. The CDR3 coding sequence is TGCAGTGCTACCCCTTCCCACGAGCAGTACTTC. This chain connects TRBV20-1 to TRBJ2-7; unclear D gene. Trimming removed 4 bases from V and 5 bases from J, with 9 bases in between. The CDR3 length is 11 residues. The germline V gene has CDR1 DFQATT and CDR2 SNEGSKA (reference sequence).